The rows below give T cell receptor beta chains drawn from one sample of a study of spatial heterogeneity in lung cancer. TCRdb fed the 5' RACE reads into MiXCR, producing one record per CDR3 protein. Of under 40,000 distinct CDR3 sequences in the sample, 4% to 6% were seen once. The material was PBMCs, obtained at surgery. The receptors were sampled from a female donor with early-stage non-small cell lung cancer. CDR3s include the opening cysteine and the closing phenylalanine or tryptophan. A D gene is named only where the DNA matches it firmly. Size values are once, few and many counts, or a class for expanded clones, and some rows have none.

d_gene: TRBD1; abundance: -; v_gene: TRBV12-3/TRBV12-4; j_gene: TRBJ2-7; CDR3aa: CASSSLGQAANEQYF; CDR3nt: TGTGCCAGCAGTTCCCTGGGACAGGCTGCAAACGAGCAGTACTTC
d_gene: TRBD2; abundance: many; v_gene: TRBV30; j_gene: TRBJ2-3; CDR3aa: CAWSSGGFTDTQYF; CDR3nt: TGTGCCTGGTCTAGCGGGGGGTTCACAGATACGCAGTATTTT
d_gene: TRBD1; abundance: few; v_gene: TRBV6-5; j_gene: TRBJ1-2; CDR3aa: CASSLSGTAVAHGYTF; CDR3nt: TGTGCCAGCAGCCTATCCGGGACAGCGGTGGCGCATGGCTACACCTTC
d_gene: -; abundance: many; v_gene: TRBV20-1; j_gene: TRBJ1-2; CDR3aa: CSAPLAGYGYTF; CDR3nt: TGCAGTGCTCCTTTGGCGGGCTATGGCTACACCTTC
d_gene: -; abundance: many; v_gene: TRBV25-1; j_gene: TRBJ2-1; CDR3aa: CASSEVRDEQFF; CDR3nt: TGTGCCAGCAGTGAGGTCAGGGATGAGCAGTTCTTC
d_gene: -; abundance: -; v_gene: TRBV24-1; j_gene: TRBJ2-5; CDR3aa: CATSEPGPFETQYF; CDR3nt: TGTGCCACCAGTGAACCCGGGCCCTTCGAGACCCAGTACTTC
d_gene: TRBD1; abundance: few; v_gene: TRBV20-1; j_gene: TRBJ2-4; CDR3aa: CSARDVTGSGIAKNIQYF; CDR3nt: TGCAGTGCTAGAGATGTGACAGGGAGTGGAATAGCCAAAAACATTCAGTACTTC
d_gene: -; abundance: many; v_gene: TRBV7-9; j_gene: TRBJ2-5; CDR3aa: CASLVLGETQYF; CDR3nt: TGTGCCAGCCTGGTTTTGGGAGAGACCCAGTACTTC
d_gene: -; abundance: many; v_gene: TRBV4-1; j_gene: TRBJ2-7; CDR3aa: CASSQGDLYEQYF; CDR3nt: TGCGCCAGCAGCCAAGGGGACCTCTACGAGCAGTACTTC
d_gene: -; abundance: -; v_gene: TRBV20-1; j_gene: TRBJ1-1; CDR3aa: CSAKPGATEAFF; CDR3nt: TGCAGTGCCAAACCGGGGGCCACTGAAGCTTTCTTT
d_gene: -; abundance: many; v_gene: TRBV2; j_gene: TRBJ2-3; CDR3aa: CASSGYLATTSTDTQYF; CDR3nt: TGTGCCAGCAGTGGGTACCTAGCCACCACTAGCACAGATACGCAGTATTTT
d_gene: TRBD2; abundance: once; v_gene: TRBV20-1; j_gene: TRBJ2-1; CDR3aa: CSARDERGAYNEQFF; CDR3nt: TGCAGTGCTAGAGATGAGCGGGGGGCCTACAATGAGCAGTTCTTC
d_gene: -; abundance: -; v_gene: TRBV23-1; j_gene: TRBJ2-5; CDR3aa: CASRQGPQETQYF; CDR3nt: TGCGCCAGCAGACAGGGACCGCAGGAGACCCAGTACTTC
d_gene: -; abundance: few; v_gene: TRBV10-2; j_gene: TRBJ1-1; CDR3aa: CASSANRGENTGYAANTEAFF; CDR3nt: TGCGCCAGCTCAGCGAACCGGGGCGAGAACACGGGTTACGCTGCGAACACTGAAGCTTTCTTT
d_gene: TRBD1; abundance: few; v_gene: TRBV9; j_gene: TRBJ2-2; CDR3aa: CASSRQGKGGELFF; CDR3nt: TGTGCCAGCAGCCGACAGGGAAAAGGCGGGGAGCTGTTTTTT
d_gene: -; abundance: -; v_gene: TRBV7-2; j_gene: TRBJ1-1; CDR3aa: CASSSGLRPFF; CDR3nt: TGTGCCAGCAGCTCAGGTCTTCGGCCTTTCTTT
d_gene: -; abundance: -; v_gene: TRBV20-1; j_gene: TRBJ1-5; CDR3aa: CSARDQEPQHF; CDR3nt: TGCAGTGCTAGAGATCAAGAGCCCCAGCATTTT